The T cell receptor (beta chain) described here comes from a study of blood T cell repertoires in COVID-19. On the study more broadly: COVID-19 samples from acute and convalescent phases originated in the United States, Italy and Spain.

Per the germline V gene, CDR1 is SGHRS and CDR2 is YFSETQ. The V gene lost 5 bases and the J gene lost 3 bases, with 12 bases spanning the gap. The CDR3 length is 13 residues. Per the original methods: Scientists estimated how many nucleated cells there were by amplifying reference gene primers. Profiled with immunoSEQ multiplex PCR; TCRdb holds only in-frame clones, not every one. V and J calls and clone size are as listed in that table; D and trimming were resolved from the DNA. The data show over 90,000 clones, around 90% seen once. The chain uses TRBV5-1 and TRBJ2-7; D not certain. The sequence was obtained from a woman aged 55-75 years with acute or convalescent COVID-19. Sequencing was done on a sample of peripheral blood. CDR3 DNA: TGCGCCAGCAGGCTCGAGGAGTTCTACGAGCAGTACTTC. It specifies CASRLEEFYEQYF.